A single sample is the source of the 24 T cell receptor beta chains below, sequenced in a study of blood T cells in healthy people across ages. Using a J-beta primer mix together with a sample-barcoded 5' primer, a second PCR was run for roughly 6 to 11 cycles. TCRdb re-called the 5' RACE reads with MiXCR, one entry per CDR3 protein. The sample shows approximately 830,000 distinct CDR3 sequences, 60% to 80% of them seen only once. Sequencing was done on a sample of blood. Receptors originate from a man in his thirties or forties in good health.

The chain links TRBV2 to TRBJ2-5; TRBD1 might be the D (5 bases). Trimming stripped 11 bases from V and 4 bases from J, with 17 bases between. This CDR3 comprises 13 residues. Germline CDR1 is SNHLY and CDR2 is FYNNEI. The CDR3 region has the DNA TGTGCCGGCTCTCCCGACAGACGAGAGACCCAGTACTTC. It is translated as CAGSPDRRETQYF.

The V gene is TRBV6-1, the J gene TRBJ2-3; 9 nucleotides agree with TRBD2. Germline lookup yields CDR1 MNHNS and CDR2 SASEGT. The V and J ends lost 4 bases and 2 bases, in that order; junction bases with no gene match: 4. This CDR3 is 15 amino acids long. The CDR3 region has the DNA TGTGCCAGCAGTGTAGCGGGGGATTACACAGATACGCAGTATTTT. Its translation: CASSVAGDYTDTQYF.

This clonotype was detected only a few times. This rearrangement joins TRBV12-3 or TRBV12-4 to TRBJ2-1, with 7 nucleotides matching TRBD2. This CDR3 region has 16 residues. V lost 1 base, J lost 8 bases, and 11 bases stayed unmatched. CDR3 residues: CASSLVPTGGFDEQFF. CDR3 DNA: TGTGCCAGCAGTTTAGTCCCCACCGGGGGGTTCGATGAGCAGTTCTTC.

This chain joins TRBV6-2 or TRBV6-3 and TRBJ2-6; TRBD2 matches 9 bases. V lost 0 bases, J lost 0 bases, and 18 bases stayed unmatched. CDR3 length: 23 amino acids. Germline V gene data show CDR1 as MNHEY and CDR2 as SVGEGT. CDR3 nucleotide sequence: TGTGCCAGCAGTTACTCGAAAAAAGGAGCTAGCGGGGTTATTCGCTCTGGGGCCAACGTCCTGACTTTC. Translated, it gives CASSYSKKGASGVIRSGANVLTF.

The rearrangement links TRBV12-3 or TRBV12-4 to TRBJ2-1; 10 nucleotides line up with TRBD2. Trimming took 6 bases from V and 7 from J; bases not matched to a gene: 9. CDR3 length: 15 residues. The CDR3 loop reads CASSSVAGGGNEQFF. The DNA for the CDR3 is TGTGCCAGCAGCTCAGTAGCGGGGGGCGGGAATGAGCAGTTCTTC.

The chain couples TRBV5-1 to TRBJ2-1, with TRBD2 identical over 9 bases. This CDR3 is 17 amino acids long. From germline, CDR1 is SGHRS and CDR2 YFSETQ. V was clipped by 3 bases and J by 3 bases; unmatched bases: 10. CDR3 protein: CASSSERSGGLYNEQFF. The CDR3, as DNA: TGCGCCAGCAGCTCCGAACGTAGCGGGGGCCTCTACAATGAGCAGTTCTTC.

V gene TRBV12-3 or TRBV12-4 combines with J gene TRBJ2-1; no reliable D call. The CDR3 is 14 residues long. Between the trimmed V and J ends, which lost 3 bases and 4 bases, there was a span of 10 bases. The CDR3 nucleotides read TGTGCCAGCAGTTTTTCAAGGGATTACAATGAGCAGTTCTTC. Translation: CASSFSRDYNEQFF.

V is TRBV15 and J is TRBJ2-5; D remains ambiguous. Germline CDR1 is LNHNV and CDR2 is YYDKDF (reference sequence). This CDR3 has 12 residues. Trimming cost V 3 bases and J 4 bases, with 6 bases left between them. For the CDR3, the DNA is TGTGCCACCAGCAGGGGTCTAGAGACCCAGTACTTC. This gives the protein CATSRGLETQYF.

This clonotype turned up a few times. The rearrangement uses TRBV20-1 and TRBJ2-5; D unclear. The CDR3 length is 11 residues. The V end lost 7 bases, the J end lost 4 bases, and 10 bases lay between the germline ends. Germline lookup yields CDR1 DFQATT and CDR2 SNEGSKA (reference sequence). The CDR3 reads CSVTVGETQYF. The CDR3 region has the DNA TGCAGTGTTACGGTTGGAGAGACCCAGTACTTC.

The chain links TRBV20-1 to TRBJ2-5; 8 bases map to TRBD2. Germline-derived CDR1 and CDR2 are DFQATT and SNEGSKA (reference sequence). The length of the CDR3 is 12 residues. J was trimmed by 5 bases and V by 6 bases; bases with no gene match: 5. CDR3 coding DNA: TGCAGTGCCGGGGGGGCCCTGGAGACCCAGTACTTC. It translates to CSAGGALETQYF.

This sequence joins TRBV11-3 and TRBJ2-3; 9 bases match TRBD1. Germline trimming cut 7 bases from V and 4 bases from J; bases unmatched to any gene: 6. Per the germline V gene, CDR1 is SGHNT and CDR2 is YENEEA. The CDR3 has 14 amino acids. Here the CDR3 reads CASKGQGIADTQYF. CDR3 sequence (DNA): TGTGCCAGCAAAGGACAGGGGATCGCAGATACGCAGTATTTT.

The CDR3 sequence: CASSPPIDREQYF. The CDR3 coding sequence is TGTGCCAGCAGCCCCCCTATCGATCGCGAGCAGTACTTC. J is TRBJ2-4 and V is TRBV7-3, with D hard to call. The closer fit of TRBJ2-7 to the DNA end suggests the J call may be wrong. Germline CDR1 is SGHTA and CDR2 is FQGTGA. The length of the CDR3 is 13 residues.

This clonotype showed up just once. The rearrangement links TRBV2 to TRBJ1-2; possibly TRBD1 for D (6 bases). The CDR3 runs 14 residues. V lost 10 bases, J lost 2 bases, and 17 bases lay in between. The germline V gene encodes CDR1 SNHLY and CDR2 FYNNEI. The CDR3 DNA reads as TGTGCCACCCAAAGGCGGGGGCCGAACTATGGCTACACCTTC. Amino acids: CATQRRGPNYGYTF.

V gene TRBV12-3 or TRBV12-4 combines with J gene TRBJ2-7; D gene uncertain. V gave up 7 bases and J gave up 4 bases, with 11 bases separating them. CDR3 size: 12 residues. CDR3 amino acids: CASTTDGYEQYF. The DNA for the CDR3 is TGTGCCAGCACAACTGACGGGTACGAGCAGTACTTC.

V gene TRBV29-1 combines with J gene TRBJ2-7, with D possibly being TRBD1 or TRBD2 (5 bases each). Germline lookup yields CDR1 SQVTM and CDR2 ANQGSEA. The CDR3 runs to 14 residues. Trimming removed 2 bases at V and 0 bases at J, with 11 bases between. CDR3 sequence reads: CSVEPGANSYEQYF. Written as DNA, the CDR3 is TGCAGCGTTGAACCCGGGGCCAACTCCTACGAGCAGTACTTC.

For this clonotype: The junction departs from the called germline gene at one end, perhaps through a read error. The chain uses TRBV6-1 and TRBJ2-1; a possible D gene is TRBD1 (6 bases). This CDR3 is 13 amino acids long. CDR1 and CDR2 (germline): MNHNS, SASEGT. The CDR3 DNA reads TGTGCCAGCGGACAGCTCTCCGACAATGAGCAGTTCTTC. As protein: CASGQLSDNEQFF.

This clonotype showed up many times. The chain uses TRBV5-1 and TRBJ2-5, with 10 bases identical to TRBD1. This CDR3 comprises 15 residues. The V gene's germline CDR1 is SGHRS and CDR2 YFSETQ. Unmatched junction bases numbered 5, after V lost 4 bases and J lost 2 bases. CDR3 bases: TGCGCCAGCAGCGGGCGACAGGGGGCTCAAGAGACCCAGTACTTC. Translated: CASSGRQGAQETQYF.

This clonotype was counted only a few times. The chain recombines TRBV6-1 with TRBJ1-1; 7 bases match TRBD1. Germline V gives CDR1 MNHNS, CDR2 SASEGT. V shed 3 bases and J 4 bases; nucleotides not matched to a gene: 8. The CDR3 spans 15 residues. The CDR3 nucleotides are TGTGCCAGCAGTGAGACTACAGGGGAAGGCACTGAAGCTTTCTTT. Its protein product is CASSETTGEGTEAFF.

This clonotype was counted between two and nine times. The chain employs TRBV25-1 and TRBJ2-4, with D unresolved. The J call may be incorrect, as the DNA end agrees better with TRBJ2-7. CDR3 length: 12 amino acids. Germline V gives CDR1 MGHDK, CDR2 SYGVNS. CDR3 loop: CASSDLRSEQYF. The DNA for the CDR3 is TGTGCCAGCAGTGATCTCAGAAGCGAGCAGTACTTC.

The V and J genes are TRBV3-1 and TRBJ1-2; tentatively, D is TRBD1 (6 bases). Germline V gene lookup returns CDR1 LGHDT and CDR2 YNNKEL (reference sequence). This CDR3 is built from 14 residues. V was cut by 0 bases and J by 6 bases, with 11 bases left in between. For the CDR3, the DNA is TGTGCCAGCAGCCAAGAACACAGGGTGAATGGCTACACCTTC. It encodes CASSQEHRVNGYTF.

The rearrangement uses TRBV9 and TRBJ2-3, with a tentative D call TRBD2 (5 bases). Germline assignment: CDR1 SGDLS and CDR2 YYNGEE. V dropped 5 bases and J dropped 2 bases, with 9 bases sitting between them. CDR3 length: 13 residues. The CDR3 DNA reads as TGTGCCAGCAGACGGGGAACCACAGATACGCAGTATTTT. It encodes CASRRGTTDTQYF.

The V gene is TRBV7-9, the J gene TRBJ2-3; D not resolved. Germline loops: CDR1 SEHNR, CDR2 FQNEAQ (reference sequence). V lost 3 bases to trimming and J lost 3 bases, with 7 bases between them. The CDR3 is made up of 13 amino acids. This CDR3 is CASSFASTDTQYF. The CDR3 region has the DNA TGTGCCAGCAGCTTCGCGTCAACAGATACGCAGTATTTT.

The chain is built from TRBV27 and TRBJ1-2; D remains ambiguous. CDR3 length: 15 amino acids. The V gene's germline CDR1 is MNHEY and CDR2 SMNVEV (reference sequence). Trimming cost V 0 bases and J 4 bases, with 12 bases left between them. The CDR3, as DNA: TGTGCCAGCAGTTTATCGTATACTGGAACCTATGGCTACACCTTC. It translates to CASSLSYTGTYGYTF.

The V call is TRBV25-1, the J call TRBJ2-5; a weak D match, TRBD2 (5 bases). The CDR3 is 16 amino acids. Germline V gives CDR1 MGHDK, CDR2 SYGVNS. V shed 3 bases and J shed 2 bases, with 16 bases lying between them. CDR3 loop: CASSDPERTAQETQYF. The DNA of the CDR3 is TGTGCCAGCAGTGACCCTGAACGGACTGCTCAAGAGACCCAGTACTTC.